These 15 T cell receptor beta chains were sequenced from one sample in a study of T cell responses to AZD1222 COVID-19 vaccine. Measured with immunoSEQ multiplex PCR; TCRdb has only the in-frame clones, and not every one. The profile shows some 160,000 clones, around nine tenths of them singletons. The material sequenced was peripheral blood, taken 28 days after the second AZD1222 dose. These receptors originate from an adult who received the AZD1222 COVID-19 vaccine.

The rearrangement joins TRBV30 to TRBJ1-2; 8 positions agree with TRBD1. The CDR3 runs to 14 residues. Germline assignment: CDR1 GTSNPN and CDR2 SVGIG (reference sequence). V was clipped by 4 bases and J by 4 bases; unmatched bases: 8. CDR3 amino acids: CAWTLWDRFYGYTF. CDR3 nucleotide sequence: TGTGCCTGGACCCTATGGGACAGGTTCTATGGCTACACCTTC.

The V call is TRBV20-1, the J call TRBJ2-7, with D maybe TRBD1 (6 bases). CDR3 size: 12 residues. V was pared by 3 bases and J by 4 bases, with 10 bases between. CDR1 and CDR2 (germline): DFQATT, SNEGSKA (reference sequence). This CDR3 is CSASPQGYEQYF. In DNA form, the CDR3 reads TGCAGTGCTAGTCCACAGGGTTACGAGCAGTACTTC.

The chain uses TRBV14 and TRBJ2-6; D call uncertain. CDR1 is SGHDN and CDR2 is FVKESK in the germline V gene. The CDR3 is 15 residues long. The V end was cut by 4 bases, the J end by 1 base, with 8 bases between. Here the CDR3 reads CASSLARSGANVLTF. In DNA form, the CDR3 reads TGTGCCAGCAGCCTGGCTAGGTCTGGGGCCAACGTCCTGACTTTC.

CDR3 DNA sequence: TGTGCCAGCAGTTACCTCAGTGGGGGAGGTGAGCAGTTCTTC. Protein product: CASSYLSGGGEQFF. The rearrangement links TRBV6-2 or TRBV6-3 to TRBJ2-1, with a weak D call TRBD2 (6 bases). Deletions cut 2 bases from V and 9 bases from J, with 14 bases between. The length of the CDR3 is 14 residues. CDR1 and CDR2 (germline): MNHEY, SVGEGT.

The chain carries TRBV19 and TRBJ1-2, with D possibly being TRBD1 (6 bases). The CDR3 is 14 amino acids. CDR1 and CDR2 (germline): LNHDA, SQIVND (reference sequence). V lost 3 bases to trimming and J lost 5 bases, with 13 bases between them. This CDR3 reads CASSIQRGRYGYTF. Written as DNA, the CDR3 is TGTGCCAGTAGTATTCAACGGGGGCGGTATGGCTACACCTTC. Using reference TRBV19 and TRBJ1-2 for the parts outside the CDR3, the full variable domain is DGGITQSPKYLFRKEGQNVTLSCEQNLNHDAMYWYRQDPGQGLRLIYYSQIVNDFQKGDIAEGYSVSREKKESFPLTVTSAQKNPTAFYLCASSIQRGRYGYTFGSGTRLTVV.

This chain uses TRBV7-9 with TRBJ1-4; 7 positions agree with TRBD1. This CDR3 has 16 amino acids. The junction had 11 bases not matched to a gene; V was cut back by 5 bases and J by 5 bases. Germline CDR1 and CDR2: SEHNR and FQNEAQ (reference sequence). The CDR3 DNA sequence: TGTGCCAGCAGCACAAACGGGAAGGGGGCGAATGAAAAACTGTTTTTT. It specifies CASSTNGKGANEKLFF.

Note on this clone: A junction boundary mismatches the germline segment, possibly from a read error. The chain joins TRBV5-1 to TRBJ1-1; D perhaps matches TRBD1 (6 bases). The V gene's germline CDR1 is SGHRS and CDR2 YFSETQ. This CDR3 has 14 amino acids. This chain's CDR3 is CASSLGQGSTEAFF. The CDR3 DNA reads as TGCGCCAGCAGTTTGGGGCAGGGGAGCACTGAAGCTTTCTTT.

V and J are TRBV5-1 and TRBJ2-3, with D possibly TRBD2 on 6 matching bases. Germline V gene sequence: CDR1 SGHRS, CDR2 YFSETQ. This CDR3 is 14 amino acids long. Trimming pared 2 bases from V and 1 base from J, leaving 8 bases between. CDR3 residues: CASSFASGTDTQYF. The CDR3 DNA reads as TGCGCCAGCAGCTTTGCTAGCGGCACAGATACGCAGTATTTT.

Turning to this clone: Compared with germline, one end of the junction differs, possibly owing to a read error. The V gene is TRBV19, the J gene TRBJ2-2, with D tentatively TRBD1 or TRBD2 (6 bases each). CDR1 and CDR2 (germline): LNHDA, SQIVND (reference sequence). This CDR3 comprises 13 residues. The CDR3 protein is CASRGPGTGELFF. DNA for the CDR3: TGCGCCAGCCGGGGGCCCGGGACCGGGGAGCTGTTTTTT.

The J gene is TRBJ1-6, the V gene TRBV6-2 or TRBV6-3; a possible D gene is TRBD1 (5 bases). The CDR3 is made up of 15 amino acids. V lost 5 bases and J 8 bases, leaving 16 bases between the germline ends. Germline CDR1 reads MNHEY; CDR2 reads SVGEGT. CDR3 DNA sequence: TGTGCCAGCAGTCGACCGGGACCCTGGGATTCACCCCTCCACTTT. It specifies CASSRPGPWDSPLHF.

This clone occurred once. The V and J genes are TRBV27 and TRBJ1-3; D ambiguous. The CDR3 extends over 13 amino acids. Looked up from germline, CDR1 is MNHEY and CDR2 is SMNVEV (reference sequence). V gave up 7 bases and J gave up 0 bases, with 7 bases separating them. This chain's CDR3 is CASMGFSGNTIYF. For the CDR3, the DNA is TGTGCCAGCATGGGGTTCTCTGGAAACACCATATATTTT.

The V gene is TRBV3-1 (or the pseudogene TRBV3-2), the J gene TRBJ1-2; D possibly corresponds to TRBD1 (6 bases). This CDR3 has 15 residues. Germline lookup yields CDR1 LGHDT and CDR2 YNNKEL (reference sequence). V lost 4 bases to trimming and J lost 2 bases, with 14 bases between them. CDR3: CASSLAGEGNYGYTF. CDR3 DNA sequence: TGTGCCAGCAGCCTAGCAGGGGAGGGGAACTATGGCTACACCTTC.

The genes are TRBV13 and TRBJ2-1, with 11 bases fitting TRBD2. Trimming removed 3 bases from V and 9 bases from J; junction bases left unmatched: 4. This CDR3 region has 14 residues. From germline, CDR1 is PRHDT and CDR2 FYEKMQ (reference sequence). In nucleotides, the CDR3 is TGTGCCAGCAGCTTTAGCGGGGGGGCGGGTGAGCAGTTCTTC. Its translation: CASSFSGGAGEQFF.

V gene TRBV13 combines with J gene TRBJ1-2; a possible D gene is TRBD1 (6 bases). Germline CDR1 reads PRHDT; CDR2 reads FYEKMQ (reference sequence). CDR3 length equals 16 residues. V lost 4 bases and J 8 bases, leaving 23 bases between the germline ends. CDR3 protein: CASSSPAAGAGFGYTF. The CDR3 DNA follows: TGTGCCAGCAGCTCCCCGGCCGCGGGGGCCGGTTTCGGCTACACCTTC.

This clone was observed a handful of times. J is TRBJ1-1 and V is TRBV27, with D possibly TRBD1 on 5 matching bases. The CDR3 length is 13 residues. Germline CDR1 is MNHEY and CDR2 is SMNVEV (reference sequence). V lost 6 bases to trimming and J lost 1 base, with 9 bases between them. CDR3 sequence: CASSQGENTEAFF. CDR3 sequence (DNA): TGTGCCAGCAGCCAAGGGGAGAACACTGAAGCTTTCTTT.